This TCR beta chain was recorded in a study of cytomegalovirus exposure and HLA in healthy donors. Whole-study context: Most genotyped donors, approximately 77% of 350 to 500, had Caucasian-associated genetic ancestry.

Trimming took 7 bases from V and 6 from J, leaving 18 bases between them. From germline, CDR1 is GTSNPN and CDR2 SVGIG (reference sequence). This CDR3 region has 14 residues. Comments on this clone: Its antigen is not known.

Primers for the PCR totalled 60 Vbeta and 13 Jbeta. Sequencing was performed with immunoSEQ multiplex PCR; in TCRdb, only in-frame clones are kept and a portion is missing. The sample records roughly 200,000 clones, 75% to 80% being singletons. Overall study results and limits: Most TCR sequences were rare, but some public TCRs occurred in many donors.

Sequenced input: PBMCs. This chain connects TRBV30 to TRBJ2-2; D may be TRBD1 (6 bases). The source of this sequence is a woman aged 30 to 39 in good health and CMV-seropositive. The CDR3: CAFVRGPGAGELFF. CDR3 in DNA: TGTGCCTTCGTGAGGGGCCCAGGGGCCGGGGAGCTGTTTTTT.